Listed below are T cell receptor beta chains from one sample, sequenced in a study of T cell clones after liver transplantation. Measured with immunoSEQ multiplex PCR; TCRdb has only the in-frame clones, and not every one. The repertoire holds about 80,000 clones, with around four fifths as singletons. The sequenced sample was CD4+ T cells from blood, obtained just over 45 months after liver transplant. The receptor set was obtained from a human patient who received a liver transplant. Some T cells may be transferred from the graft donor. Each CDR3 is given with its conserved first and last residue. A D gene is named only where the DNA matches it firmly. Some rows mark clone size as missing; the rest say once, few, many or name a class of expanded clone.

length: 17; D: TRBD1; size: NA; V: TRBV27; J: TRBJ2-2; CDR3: CASSPSDRPLNTGELFF; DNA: TGTGCCAGCAGTCCATCGGACAGGCCTTTGAACACCGGGGAGCTGTTTTTT
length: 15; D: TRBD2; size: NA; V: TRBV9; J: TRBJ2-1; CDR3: CASSGGGTINNEQFF; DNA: TGTGCCAGCAGCGGAGGAGGGACTATCAACAATGAGCAGTTCTTC
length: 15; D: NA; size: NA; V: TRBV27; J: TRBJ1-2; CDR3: CASSFYPGVGYGYTF; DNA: TGTGCCAGCAGTTTTTACCCGGGGGTAGGGTATGGCTACACCTTC
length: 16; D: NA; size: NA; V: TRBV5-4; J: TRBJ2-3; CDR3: CASSSGTGFRADTQYF; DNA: TGTGCCAGCAGCTCGGGAACAGGGTTTAGAGCAGATACGCAGTATTTT
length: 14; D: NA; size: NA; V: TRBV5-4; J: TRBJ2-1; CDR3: CASSLYASVLKQFF; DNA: TGTGCCAGCAGCTTGTATGCTAGCGTACTAAAGCAGTTCTTC
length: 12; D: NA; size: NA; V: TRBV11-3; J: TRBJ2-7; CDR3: CASSKGGIEQYF; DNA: TGTGCCAGCAGCAAAGGGGGGATCGAGCAGTACTTC
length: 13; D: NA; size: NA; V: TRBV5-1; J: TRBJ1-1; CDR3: CASSLESANEAFF; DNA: TGCGCCAGCAGCTTGGAATCCGCAAACGAAGCTTTCTTT
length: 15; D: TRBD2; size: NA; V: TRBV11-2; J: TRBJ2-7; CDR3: CASRVGSGRSYEQYF; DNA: TGTGCCAGCAGGGTTGGGAGCGGGAGGAGCTACGAGCAGTACTTC
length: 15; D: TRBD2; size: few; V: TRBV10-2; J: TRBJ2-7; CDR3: CASSESSGIAYEQYF; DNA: TGCGCCAGCAGTGAGTCTAGCGGGATAGCCTACGAGCAGTACTTC
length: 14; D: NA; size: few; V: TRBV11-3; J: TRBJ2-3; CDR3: CASSLGHDGDTQYF; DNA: TGTGCCAGCAGTTTGGGACACGACGGAGATACGCAGTATTTT
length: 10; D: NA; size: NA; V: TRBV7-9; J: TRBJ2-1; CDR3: CASGGGEQFF; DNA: TGTGCCAGCGGGGGCGGTGAGCAGTTCTTC
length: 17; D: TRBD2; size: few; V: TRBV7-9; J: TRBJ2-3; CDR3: CASSLGLAGGPIDTQYF; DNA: TGTGCCAGCAGCTTGGGACTAGCGGGAGGGCCGATAGATACGCAGTATTTT
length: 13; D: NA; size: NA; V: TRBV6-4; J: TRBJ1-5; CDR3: CASAQGLGRPQHF; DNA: TGTGCCAGCGCACAGGGTCTGGGGCGGCCCCAGCATTTT
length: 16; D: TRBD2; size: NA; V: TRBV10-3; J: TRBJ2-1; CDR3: CAIRGLAGGPYNEQFF; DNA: TGTGCCATCAGGGGACTAGCGGGAGGACCCTACAATGAGCAGTTCTTC
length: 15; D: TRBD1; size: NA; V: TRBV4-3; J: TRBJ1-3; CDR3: CASSLTGGTGNTIYF; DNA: TGCGCCAGCAGCTTAACAGGGGGCACTGGAAACACCATATATTTT
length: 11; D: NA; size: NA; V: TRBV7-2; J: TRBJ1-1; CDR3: CASSPSVSAFF; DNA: TGTGCCAGCAGTCCCTCGGTCTCGGCTTTCTTT
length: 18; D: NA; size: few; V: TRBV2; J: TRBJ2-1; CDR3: CASNTLGGGASSYNEQFF; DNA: TGTGCCAGCAATACCCTGGGTGGGGGGGCTAGCTCCTACAATGAGCAGTTCTTC
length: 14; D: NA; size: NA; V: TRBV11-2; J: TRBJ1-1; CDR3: CASSFTDQNTEAFF; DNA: TGTGCCAGCAGCTTCACGGACCAGAACACTGAAGCTTTCTTT
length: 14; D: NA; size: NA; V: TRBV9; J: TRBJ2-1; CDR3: CASSVVNSDGEQFF; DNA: TGTGCCAGCAGCGTAGTAAATAGCGATGGTGAGCAGTTCTTC
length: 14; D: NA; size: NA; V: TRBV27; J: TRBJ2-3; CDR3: CASSYKRWADTQYF; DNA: TGTGCCAGCAGTTATAAGCGGTGGGCAGATACGCAGTATTTT
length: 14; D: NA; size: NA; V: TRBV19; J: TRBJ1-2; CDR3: CASSIPPGGYGYTF; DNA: TGTGCCAGTAGTATCCCCCCCGGGGGCTATGGCTACACCTTC
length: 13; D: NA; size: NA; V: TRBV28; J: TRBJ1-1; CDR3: CASNREGGTEAFF; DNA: TGTGCCAGCAATCGGGAGGGTGGCACTGAAGCTTTCTTT
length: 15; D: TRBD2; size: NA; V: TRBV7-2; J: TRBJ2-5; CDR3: CASSPTSGSQETQYF; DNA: TGTGCCAGCAGCCCGACTAGCGGGAGCCAAGAGACCCAGTACTTC
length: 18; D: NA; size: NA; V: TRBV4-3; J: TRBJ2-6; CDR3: CASSQEYVDPSGANVLTF; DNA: TGCGCCAGCAGCCAAGAATACGTCGATCCCTCTGGGGCCAACGTCCTGACTTTC
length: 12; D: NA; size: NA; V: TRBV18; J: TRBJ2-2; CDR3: CASSPLTGELFF; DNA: TGTGCCAGCTCACCACTCACCGGGGAGCTGTTTTTT
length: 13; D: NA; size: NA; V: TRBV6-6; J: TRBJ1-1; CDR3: CASSRDQIPEAFF; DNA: TGTGCCAGCAGCAGGGACCAAATCCCGGAAGCTTTCTTT
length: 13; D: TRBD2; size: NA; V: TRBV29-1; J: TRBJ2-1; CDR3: CSVGLAGDREQFF; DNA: TGCAGCGTGGGACTAGCGGGAGATCGGGAGCAGTTCTTC
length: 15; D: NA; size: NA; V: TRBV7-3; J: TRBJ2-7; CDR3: CASSLLGRGYDEQYF; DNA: TGTGCCAGCAGCTTACTCGGCAGGGGCTACGACGAGCAGTACTTC
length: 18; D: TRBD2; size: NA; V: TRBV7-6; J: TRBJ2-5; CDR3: CASTHRGTSGRGKETQYF; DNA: TGTGCCAGCACCCACCGCGGGACTAGCGGGAGGGGGAAGGAGACCCAGTACTTC
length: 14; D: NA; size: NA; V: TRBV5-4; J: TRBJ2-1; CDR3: CASSLGSSYNEQFF; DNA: TGTGCCAGCAGCTTGGGTAGCTCCTACAATGAGCAGTTCTTC
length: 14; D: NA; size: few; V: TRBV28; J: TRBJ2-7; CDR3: CASRVGGDNYEQYF; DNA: TGTGCCAGCAGGGTCGGAGGGGACAACTACGAGCAGTACTTC
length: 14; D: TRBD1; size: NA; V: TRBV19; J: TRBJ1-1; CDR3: CASSHRGLDIEAFF; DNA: TGTGCCAGTTCCCACAGGGGGCTTGACATAGAAGCTTTCTTT
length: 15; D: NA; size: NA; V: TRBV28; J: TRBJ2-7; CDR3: CASRFTGTVPYEQYF; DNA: TGTGCCAGCAGGTTCACCGGGACCGTTCCTTACGAGCAGTACTTC
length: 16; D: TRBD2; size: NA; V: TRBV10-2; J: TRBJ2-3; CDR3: CASSDPSGARQDTQYF; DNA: TGCGCCAGCAGTGACCCTAGCGGGGCTCGCCAAGATACGCAGTATTTT
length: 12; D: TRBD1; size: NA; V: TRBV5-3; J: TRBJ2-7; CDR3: CARRQGAREQYF; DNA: TGTGCCAGACGACAGGGGGCGAGGGAGCAGTACTTC
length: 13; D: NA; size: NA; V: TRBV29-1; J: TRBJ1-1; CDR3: CSVVRGRGTEAFF; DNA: TGCAGCGTTGTACGGGGAAGGGGCACTGAAGCTTTCTTT
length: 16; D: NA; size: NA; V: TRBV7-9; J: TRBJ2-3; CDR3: CASSLGAGKSTDTQYF; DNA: TGTGCCAGCAGCTTAGGTGCGGGAAAATCCACAGATACGCAGTATTTT
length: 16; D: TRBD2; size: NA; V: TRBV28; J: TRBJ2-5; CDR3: CASSLSGSGVQETQYF; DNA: TGTGCCAGCAGCCTCTCTGGTAGCGGGGTCCAAGAGACCCAGTACTTC
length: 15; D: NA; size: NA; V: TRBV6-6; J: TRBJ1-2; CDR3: CASSSPRQDNYGYTF; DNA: TGTGCCAGCAGTTCCCCCAGACAGGATAACTATGGCTACACCTTC
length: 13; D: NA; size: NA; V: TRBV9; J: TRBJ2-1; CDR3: CASSVMSYNEQFF; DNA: TGTGCCAGCAGCGTAATGTCTTACAATGAGCAGTTCTTC
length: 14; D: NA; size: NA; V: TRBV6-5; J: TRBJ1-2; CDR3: CASSSGDGVRGYTF; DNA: TGTGCCAGCAGCTCCGGGGACGGGGTGAGGGGCTACACCTTC
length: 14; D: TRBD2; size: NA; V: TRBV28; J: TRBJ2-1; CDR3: CASSRAGGRDEQFF; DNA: TGTGCCAGCAGTCGAGCGGGAGGACGAGACGAGCAGTTCTTC
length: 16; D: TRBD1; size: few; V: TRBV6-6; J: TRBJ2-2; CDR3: CASRLGQGADTGELFF; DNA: TGTGCCAGCAGACTCGGACAGGGGGCGGATACCGGGGAGCTGTTTTTT
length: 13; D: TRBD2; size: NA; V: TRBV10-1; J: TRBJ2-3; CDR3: CASSHRGEDTQYF; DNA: TGCGCCAGCAGCCATCGGGGGGAGGATACGCAGTATTTT
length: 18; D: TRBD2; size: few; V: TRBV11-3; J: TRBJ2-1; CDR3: CASSLEGYVSGGGTEQFF; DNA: TGTGCCAGCAGCTTAGAAGGTTACGTGTCGGGAGGGGGGACTGAGCAGTTCTTC
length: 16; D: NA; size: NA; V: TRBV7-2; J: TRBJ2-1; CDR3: CASRPPGLLSYNEQFF; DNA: TGTGCCAGCAGGCCTCCGGGCCTTCTGTCCTACAATGAGCAGTTCTTC
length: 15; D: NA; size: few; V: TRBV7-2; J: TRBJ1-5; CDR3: CASKARGMDNQPQHF; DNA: TGTGCCAGCAAGGCCAGGGGAATGGACAATCAGCCCCAGCATTTT
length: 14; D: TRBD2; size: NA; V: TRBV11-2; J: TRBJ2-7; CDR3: CASSPTSRLYEQYF; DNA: TGTGCCAGCAGCCCGACTAGCCGCCTCTACGAGCAGTACTTC
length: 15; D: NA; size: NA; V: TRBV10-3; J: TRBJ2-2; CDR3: CAIRGSGTNTGELFF; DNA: TGTGCCATCAGAGGTTCCGGGACAAATACCGGGGAGCTGTTTTTT
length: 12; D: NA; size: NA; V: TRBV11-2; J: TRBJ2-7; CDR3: CASSSNSYEQYF; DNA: TGTGCCAGCAGCTCCAACAGCTACGAGCAGTACTTC
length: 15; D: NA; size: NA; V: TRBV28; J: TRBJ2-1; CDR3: CASSLGRGMYNEQFF; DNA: TGTGCCAGCAGTTTAGGGAGGGGGATGTACAATGAGCAGTTCTTC
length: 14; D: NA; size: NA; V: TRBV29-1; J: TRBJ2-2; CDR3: CSVDPGVGAGELFF; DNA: TGCAGCGTTGACCCCGGAGTCGGGGCCGGGGAGCTGTTTTTT
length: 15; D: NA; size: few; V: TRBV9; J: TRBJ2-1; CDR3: CASSVDGSFYNEQFF; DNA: TGTGCCAGCAGCGTTGACGGGAGCTTCTACAATGAGCAGTTCTTC
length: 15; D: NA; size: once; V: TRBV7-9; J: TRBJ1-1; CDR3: CASSFNSVESYEAFF; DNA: TGTGCCAGCAGCTTTAATTCGGTGGAGAGCTATGAAGCTTTCTTT
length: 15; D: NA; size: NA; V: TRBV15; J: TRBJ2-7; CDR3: CATAPRGAVTYEQYF; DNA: TGTGCCACCGCACCGCGAGGGGCGGTCACCTACGAGCAGTACTTC